Given below is one T cell receptor (beta chain) in context. Its cognate antigen is unknown. The entry originates in a study of beta chain features in type 1 diabetes. CDR1 and CDR2 from the germline V gene are LNHDA and SQIVND (reference sequence). V shed 6 bases, J shed 4 bases, and the junction held 5 bases outside the gene matches. This CDR3 spans 13 amino acids. Expressed TCRB transcripts were sequenced because the entire RNA isolate underwent reverse transcription. Here immunoSEQ multiplex PCR was the method, and the copy in TCRdb shows in-frame clones only, minus some. The sample consists of over 500,000 clones, around a sixth of them appearing once. General observations from the study: When VDJ junctions were examined, type 1 diabetes patients showed fewer insertions and more deletions. The study found moderately but significantly shorter TCRB CDR3s in all four CD4+ subsets of Type 1 diabetes patients.

Sequencing was performed on naive CD4+ T cells from blood. The chain links TRBV19 to TRBJ2-7; 8 bases are a match to TRBD1. The receptor was isolated from a man aged 18 to 30 in good health. CDR3 loop: CASSNDRGYEQYF. CDR3 in DNA: TGTGCCAGTAGCAACGACAGGGGATACGAGCAGTACTTC.